These 22 T cell receptor beta chains share one sample of origin, sequenced in a study of blood T cell repertoires in COVID-19. Assay used: immunoSEQ multiplex PCR; TCRdb lists only in-frame clones, some missing. Of 60,000 to 75,000 clones in the sample, about 86% were seen once. Sequenced material: peripheral blood. The receptors derive from a woman over 75 with active COVID-19.

The chain carries TRBV2 and TRBJ1-5, with 9 bases that match TRBD1. CDR1 SNHLY and CDR2 FYNNEI come from the germline V gene. The CDR3 consists of 15 residues. V shed 5 bases and J 2 bases; nucleotides not matched to a gene: 4. CDR3 bases: TGTGCCAGCAGTCAGGACAGGGGAGGCAATCAGCCCCAGCATTTT. It translates to CASSQDRGGNQPQHF.

The J gene is TRBJ2-1, the V gene TRBV7-8; TRBD1 matches 8 bases. The CDR3 runs to 14 residues. Germline CDR1 is SGHVS and CDR2 is FQNEAQ. The J segment lost 9 bases and the V segment lost 4 bases, leaving 8 bases of the junction unmatched. The CDR3 reads CASSSGQGFVEQFF. CDR3 nucleotide sequence: TGTGCCAGCAGCTCTGGACAGGGATTCGTTGAGCAGTTCTTC.

This chain connects TRBV5-6 to TRBJ1-1; 9 nucleotides match TRBD1. The CDR3 length is 13 residues. V was clipped by 3 bases and J by 7 bases; unmatched bases: 4. Germline V gene data show CDR1 as SGHDT and CDR2 as YYEEEE. In nucleotides, the CDR3 is TGTGCCAGCAGCTGGTCGGACAGGGGTGAAGCTTTCTTT. This gives the protein CASSWSDRGEAFF.

This clone was observed once. The chain has TRBV23-1 and TRBJ2-7; 9 nucleotides line up with TRBD2. Being an ORF, TRBV23-1 has a function that is uncertain. CDR3 size: 17 residues. The junction had 9 bases not matched to a gene; V was cut back by 1 base and J by 2 bases. CDR3 in amino acids: CASSQWRVAGVPYEQYF. The CDR3 DNA is TGCGCCAGCAGTCAATGGAGGGTAGCGGGGGTGCCCTACGAGCAGTACTTC.

This sequence joins TRBV27 and TRBJ2-3; D possibly corresponds to TRBD2 (7 bases). Trimming pared 6 bases from V and 4 bases from J, leaving 23 bases between. Germline V gene lookup returns CDR1 MNHEY and CDR2 SMNVEV (reference sequence). CDR3 length: 17 residues. The DNA for the CDR3 is TGTGCCAGCAGAAGACTTAATGGAAGGGGGGGCCCAGATACGCAGTATTTT. Protein: CASRRLNGRGGPDTQYF.

The CDR3 spells CASSQRVRAGNTIYF. For the CDR3, the DNA is TGTGCCAGCAGCCAAAGGGTCAGGGCCGGAAACACCATATATTTT. This chain joins TRBV14 and TRBJ1-3; maybe TRBD1 (5 bases). The CDR3 has 15 residues. CDR1 is SGHDN and CDR2 is FVKESK in the germline V gene. The ends were cut back, 2 bases at V and 4 bases at J, with 12 bases in the middle.

The chain employs TRBV9 and TRBJ1-2; TRBD1 is a possible D gene (6 bases). V was shortened by 0 bases and J by 5 bases, with 11 bases between the two germline ends. CDR1 and CDR2 (germline): SGDLS, YYNGEE. The CDR3 has 14 residues. CDR3 sequence: CASSVAAGVYGYTF. CDR3 sequence (DNA): TGTGCCAGCAGCGTAGCGGCAGGGGTTTATGGCTACACCTTC.

The chain couples TRBV7-2 to TRBJ1-3, with D perhaps TRBD1 (5 bases). The CDR3 runs 15 residues. Germline V gene lookup returns CDR1 SGHTA and CDR2 FQGNSA. V lost 5 bases, J lost 2 bases, and 13 bases lay in between. The chain's CDR3 is CASSLLGAAGNTIYF. CDR3 sequence (DNA): TGTGCCAGCAGCCTCCTAGGGGCCGCTGGAAACACCATATATTTT.

The chain recombines TRBV4-2 with TRBJ1-4; no definite D call. Trimming shortened V by 0 bases and J by 4 bases, and 9 bases separated the two germline ends. Germline CDR1 is LGHNA and CDR2 is YNFKEQ. The CDR3 runs 15 residues. The CDR3 DNA sequence: TGTGCCAGCAGCCAAGACGCCGGGGTTAATGAAAAACTGTTTTTT. Translated, it gives CASSQDAGVNEKLFF.

This clone was seen a few times. The CDR3 here is CASSFGVLGNTIYF. The CDR3 DNA reads as TGTGCCAGCAGTTTCGGGGTCCTTGGAAACACCATATATTTT. The chain joins TRBV6-2 or TRBV6-3 to TRBJ1-3, with D uncertain. V gave up 4 bases and J gave up 3 bases, with 10 bases separating them. Germline values: CDR1 MNHEY, CDR2 SVGEGT. The CDR3 has 14 residues.

The sample holds a few counts of this clone. The CDR3 region is CASSWTDTYEQYF. The CDR3 nucleotides are TGTGCCAGCAGTTGGACTGATACCTACGAGCAGTACTTC. This chain links TRBV6-5 with TRBJ2-7, with a possible D match to TRBD2 (5 bases). The ends were cut back, 4 bases at V and 2 bases at J, with 9 bases in the middle. This CDR3 is built from 13 residues. Germline V gene lookup returns CDR1 MNHEY and CDR2 SVGAGI.

This chain links TRBV2 with TRBJ2-3; TRBD2 aligns across 9 bases. The junction had 4 bases not matched to a gene; V was cut back by 1 base and J by 5 bases. The germline V gene encodes CDR1 SNHLY and CDR2 FYNNEI. The CDR3 has 15 amino acids. The CDR3 protein is CASSEEIAGEDTQYF. As DNA, the CDR3 is TGTGCCAGCAGTGAAGAGATAGCGGGGGAAGATACGCAGTATTTT. The complete variable domain, with remaining parts taken from reference TRBV2 and TRBJ2-3, reads EPEVTQTPSHQVTQMGQEVILRCVPISNHLYFYWYRQILGQKVEFLVSFYNNEISEKSEIFDDQFSVERPDGSNFTLKIRSTKLEDSAMYFCASSEEIAGEDTQYFGPGTRLTVL.

The chain uses TRBV2 and TRBJ2-3; D might be TRBD2 (5 bases). The CDR3 is made up of 15 amino acids. In germline, CDR1 is SNHLY, CDR2 FYNNEI. V was clipped by 6 bases and J by 1 base, with 14 bases between them. The CDR3 sequence: CASSVHRGGTDTQYF. The CDR3 bases are TGTGCCAGCAGCGTTCACCGGGGAGGCACAGATACGCAGTATTTT.

V and J are TRBV7-9 and TRBJ1-1; the D gene is possibly TRBD1 (6 bases). Germline V gives CDR1 SEHNR, CDR2 FQNEAQ (reference sequence). Between the trimmed V and J ends, which lost 4 bases and 0 bases, there was a span of 12 bases. CDR3 length: 15 residues. CDR3 residues: CASSYYRDMNTEAFF. Here the CDR3 DNA reads TGTGCCAGCAGCTATTACAGGGACATGAACACTGAAGCTTTCTTT.

In DNA, the CDR3 is TGTGCCACCAGTGATCCCTCAGAGGCCTACAATGAGCAGTTCTTC. Translated, it gives CATSDPSEAYNEQFF. This chain links TRBV24-1 with TRBJ2-1; no definite D call. CDR3 length: 15 residues. Between the trimmed V and J ends, which lost 3 bases and 2 bases, there was a span of 10 bases. The germline gives CDR1 KGHDR, CDR2 SFDVKD.

The genes are TRBV6-5 and TRBJ1-5, with D possibly matching TRBD1 (5 bases). Germline loops: CDR1 MNHEY, CDR2 SVGAGI. There are 13 residues in the CDR3. Trimming removed 6 bases at V and 6 bases at J, with 12 bases between. CDR3 region: CASSRNRGQPQHF. CDR3 nucleotide sequence: TGTGCCAGCAGCCGAAATAGGGGTCAGCCCCAGCATTTT.

V usage is TRBV5-6 and J usage is TRBJ2-7, with D perhaps matching TRBD2 (5 bases). Germline V lookup: CDR1 SGHDT, CDR2 YYEEEE. The CDR3 is made up of 14 amino acids. The V and J ends lost 2 bases and 2 bases respectively, with 11 bases between them. CDR3: CASSFREFPYEQYF. The CDR3 bases are TGTGCCAGCAGCTTCCGGGAATTCCCCTACGAGCAGTACTTC.

This clone is labeled as medium-sized (0.01 to 0.1%). The CDR3 nucleotides read TGCAGCGCCGCCAGGACAGTACCGGGCGAGCAGTACTTC. This codes for CSAARTVPGEQYF. The J gene is TRBJ2-7, the V gene TRBV29-1; possible D gene TRBD1, 6 bases. The CDR3 runs 13 residues. Looked up from germline, CDR1 is SQVTM and CDR2 is ANQGSEA. With 7 bases removed from V and 6 bases from J, the gap between germline ends came to 19 bases.

The chain is built from TRBV11-3 and TRBJ2-7, with TRBD1 matching 10 bases. V shed 5 bases, J shed 5 bases, and the junction held 6 bases outside the gene matches. Germline CDR1 is SGHNT and CDR2 is YENEEA. The CDR3 runs 14 residues. The CDR3 here is CASSRGTGEDEQYF. The CDR3 DNA sequence: TGTGCCAGCAGCCGAGGGACAGGGGAGGACGAGCAGTACTTC.

The genes are TRBV9 and TRBJ2-2; 13 nucleotides align to TRBD2. There are 14 residues in the CDR3. V was pared by 5 bases and J by 6 bases, with 1 base of the junction left unmatched. Germline assignment: CDR1 SGDLS and CDR2 YYNGEE. The CDR3 DNA sequence: TGTGCCAGCAGGGGACTAGCGGGGCCCGGGGAGCTGTTTTTT. Encoded protein: CASRGLAGPGELFF. Based on the CDR3 plus reference TRBV9 and TRBJ2-2, the full variable domain is DSGVTQTPKHLITATGQRVTLRCSPRSGDLSVYWYQQSLDQGLQFLIQYYNGEERAKGNILERFSAQQFPDLHSELNLSSLELGDSALYFCASRGLAGPGELFFGEGSRLTVL.

This clone was recorded a few times. V usage is TRBV7-2 and J usage is TRBJ1-5; D call uncertain. The V gene lost 1 base and the J gene lost 0 bases, with 7 bases spanning the gap. This CDR3 spans 15 amino acids. Germline V CDR1 and CDR2: SGHTA, FQGNSA. The CDR3 loop is CASSLDPYSNQPQHF. DNA for the CDR3: TGTGCCAGCAGCTTAGATCCGTATAGCAATCAGCCCCAGCATTTT.

The chain has TRBV7-9 and TRBJ2-3; possible D gene TRBD2, 6 bases. Germline V gene sequence: CDR1 SEHNR, CDR2 FQNEAQ (reference sequence). The CDR3 length is 17 residues. Between the trimmed V and J ends, which lost 4 bases and 4 bases, there was a span of 21 bases. The CDR3 protein is CASSSDSGGYKADTQYF. CDR3 DNA: TGTGCCAGCAGCTCCGATAGTGGGGGGTACAAGGCAGATACGCAGTATTTT.